This T cell receptor beta chain was obtained from a study of T cell responses to AZD1222 COVID-19 vaccine. Comments on this clone: Its matching antigen is unknown.

General study points: Dominant at 160-218 and 743-854, vaccine-associated CD4 TCRs also spanned spike. Mostly white British, mostly female donors; authors suggested clonal diversity may be underestimated. Spike-specific TCR breadth and depth grew following two AZD1222 doses. Sampling captured repertoires only after the peak T cell response.

Trimming removed 3 bases at V and 10 bases at J, with 14 bases between. There are 14 residues in the CDR3. CDR1 is SGHDT and CDR2 is YYEEEE in the germline V gene. The assay was immunoSEQ multiplex PCR, and TCRdb's table has in-frame clones only and misses some. The sample includes 140,000 to 150,000 clones, roughly 80% of them seen just once. This sequence joins TRBV5-6 and TRBJ1-6; the D gene is possibly TRBD1 (6 bases). This TCR derives from an adult in good health. The sample in question was peripheral blood, obtained on day 0 of MenACWY control vaccination. The CDR3 DNA follows: TGTGCCAGCAGCTCGCAGCAGGGGCTCTCACCCCTCCACTTT. Amino acids: CASSSQQGLSPLHF.